Listed below are T cell receptor beta chains from one sample, sequenced in a study of cytotoxic CD8 clonotypes in ibrutinib-treated CLL. Profiling relied on immunoSEQ multiplex PCR, and the TCRdb table lists in-frame clones only, not all of them. The sample carries some 25,000 clones, nearly 70% recorded once. The sequences come from PBMCs, collected at disease progression, from a patient treated with ibrutinib. The source is a human donor with chronic lymphocytic leukemia. The conserved cysteine and the conserved F or W are not part of the CDR3 here.

TRBJ2-1,TRBV4-1,ASSQGSPEQF
TRBJ2-7,TRBV7-3,ASSQAAGPLNEQY
TRBJ2-1,TRBV20-1,SATLANEQF
TRBJ2-5,TRBV2,ASSELAGGGYQETQY
TRBJ2-2,TRBV27,ASGFITGELF
TRBJ1-1,TRBV4-1,ASSQATLNTEAF
TRBJ2-7,TRBV19,ASSTDHGQGAYEQY
TRBJ2-1,TRBV7-9,ASTWNEQF
TRBJ1-5,TRBV5-8,ASSLKGNNQPQH
TRBJ1-1,TRBV27,ASSLRLGNTEAF
TRBJ1-6,TRBV7-9,ASSLDGGSPLH
TRBJ1-2,TRBV5-4,ASSLDNYGYT
TRBJ2-7,TRBV10-1,ASSEGGGPDEQY
TRBJ2-7,TRBV4-1,ASSQDIGYYEQY
TRBJ1-2,TRBV30,AWSPTGRSYGYT
TRBJ1-1,TRBV4-1,ASRNQGSTEAF
TRBJ2-7,TRBV14,ASSPQGITYEQY
TRBJ2-6,TRBV7-9,ASSASYAGANVLT
TRBJ2-7,TRBV7-9,ASSRQGNEQY
TRBJ2-7,TRBV29-1,SVQFSSSSYEQY
TRBJ1-1,TRBV5-6,ASSFDRVNTEAF
TRBJ2-3,TRBV7-9,ASTGAGGPDTQY
TRBJ2-5,TRBV5-6,ASSSGQGAWETQY
TRBJ1-6,TRBV2,ASDDRASYNSPLH
TRBJ2-7,TRBV5-5,ASSPPGQGVYEQY
TRBJ1-1,TRBV30,ASSPGTSKAF
TRBJ1-2,TRBV4-1,ASSQGRDSANYGYT
TRBJ1-1,TRBV6-4,ASSPGRGDTEAF
TRBJ1-2,TRBV6-5,ASSYSLGYGYT